Sequencing of this T cell receptor beta chain was carried out in a study of T cell changes during pregnancy in multiple sclerosis. Clones were sequenced by immunoSEQ multiplex PCR, and TCRdb holds only the in-frame ones, with some missing. This sample has 40,000 to 50,000 clones, with approximately 94% found just once. Germline V gene data show CDR1 as MGHDK and CDR2 as SYGVNS. The CDR3 runs to 15 residues. The sample in question was CD4+ T cells from peripheral blood mononuclear cells, obtained in the third trimester of pregnancy. The chain links TRBV25-1 to TRBJ2-5; 7 positions agree with TRBD2. The last part of the DNA fits TRBJ2-7 better; the J call may be wrong. This clonotype was sampled from a female donor with multiple sclerosis, enrolled in a pregnancy study. CDR3 in amino acids: CASSEWGGPSYEQYF. CDR3 nucleotides: TGTGCCAGCAGTGAATGGGGGGGACCTTCCTACGAGCAGTACTTC.